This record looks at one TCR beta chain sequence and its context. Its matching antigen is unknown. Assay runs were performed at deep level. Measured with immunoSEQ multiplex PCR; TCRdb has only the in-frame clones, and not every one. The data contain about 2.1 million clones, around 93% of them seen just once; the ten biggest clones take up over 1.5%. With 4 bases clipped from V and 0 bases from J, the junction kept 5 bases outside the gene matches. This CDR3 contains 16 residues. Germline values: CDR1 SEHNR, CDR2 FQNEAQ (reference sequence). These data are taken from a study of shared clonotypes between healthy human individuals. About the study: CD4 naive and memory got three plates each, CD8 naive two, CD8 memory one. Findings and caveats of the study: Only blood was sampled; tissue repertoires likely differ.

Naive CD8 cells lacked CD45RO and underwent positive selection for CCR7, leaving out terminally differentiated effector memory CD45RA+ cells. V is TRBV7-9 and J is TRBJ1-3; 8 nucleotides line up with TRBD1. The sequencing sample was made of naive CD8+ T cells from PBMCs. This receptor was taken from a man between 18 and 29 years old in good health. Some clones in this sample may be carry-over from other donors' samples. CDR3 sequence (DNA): TGTGCCAGCAGCTCCCGGGACAGGCGCTCTGGAAACACCATATATTTT. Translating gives CASSSRDRRSGNTIYF.